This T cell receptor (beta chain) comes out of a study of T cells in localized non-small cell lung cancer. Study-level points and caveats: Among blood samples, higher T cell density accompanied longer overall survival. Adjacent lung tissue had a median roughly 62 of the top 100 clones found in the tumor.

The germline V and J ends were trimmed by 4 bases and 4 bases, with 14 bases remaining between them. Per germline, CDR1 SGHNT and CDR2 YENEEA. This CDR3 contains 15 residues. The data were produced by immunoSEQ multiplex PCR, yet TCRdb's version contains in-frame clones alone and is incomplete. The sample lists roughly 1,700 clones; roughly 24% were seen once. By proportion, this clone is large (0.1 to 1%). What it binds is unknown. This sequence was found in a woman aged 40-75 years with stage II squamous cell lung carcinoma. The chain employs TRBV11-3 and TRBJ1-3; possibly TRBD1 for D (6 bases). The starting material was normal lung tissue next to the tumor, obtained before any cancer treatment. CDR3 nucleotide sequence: TGTGCCAGCAGCTCATTAGGGGGTCGAGGAAACACCATATATTTT. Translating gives CASSSLGGRGNTIYF. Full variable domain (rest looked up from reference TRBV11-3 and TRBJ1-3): EAGVVQSPRYKIIEKKQPVAFWCNPISGHNTLYWYLQNLGQGPELLIRYENEEAVDDSQLPKDRFSAERLKGVDSTLKIQPAELGDSAVYLCASSSLGGRGNTIYFGEGSWLTVV.